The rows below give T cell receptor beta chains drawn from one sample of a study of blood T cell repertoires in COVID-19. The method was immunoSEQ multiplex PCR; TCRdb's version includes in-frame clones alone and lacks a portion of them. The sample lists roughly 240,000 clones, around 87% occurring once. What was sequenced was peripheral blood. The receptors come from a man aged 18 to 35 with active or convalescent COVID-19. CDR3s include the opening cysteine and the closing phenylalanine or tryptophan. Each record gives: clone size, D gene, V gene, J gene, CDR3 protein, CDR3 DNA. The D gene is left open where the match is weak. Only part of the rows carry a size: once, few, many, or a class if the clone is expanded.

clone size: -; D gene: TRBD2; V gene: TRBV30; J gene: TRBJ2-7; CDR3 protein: CAWSQGLAGVGEQYF; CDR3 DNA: TGTGCCTGGAGTCAAGGACTAGCGGGAGTGGGCGAGCAGTACTTC
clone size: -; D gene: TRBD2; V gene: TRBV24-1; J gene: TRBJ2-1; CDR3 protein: CATSDPGTSGSSYNEQFF; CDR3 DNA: TGTGCCACCAGTGACCCTGGGACTAGCGGATCCTCCTACAATGAGCAGTTCTTC
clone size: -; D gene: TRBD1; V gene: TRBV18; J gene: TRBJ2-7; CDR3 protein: CASSFGQGRPYEQYF; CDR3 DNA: TGTGCCAGCTCTTTCGGACAGGGGCGGCCCTACGAGCAGTACTTC
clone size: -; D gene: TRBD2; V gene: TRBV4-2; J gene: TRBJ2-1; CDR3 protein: CASSQRFLGTSGTGGQFF; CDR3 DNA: TGTGCCAGCAGCCAAAGGTTTTTGGGGACTAGCGGTACCGGGGGGCAGTTCTTC
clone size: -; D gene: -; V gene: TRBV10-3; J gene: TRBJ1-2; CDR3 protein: CAIKGHGNYGYTF; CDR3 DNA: TGTGCCATCAAGGGACATGGTAACTATGGCTACACCTTC
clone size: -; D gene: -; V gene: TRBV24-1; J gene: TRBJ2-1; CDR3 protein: CATSVMSNEQFF; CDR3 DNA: TGTGCCACCAGTGTCATGAGCAATGAGCAGTTCTTC
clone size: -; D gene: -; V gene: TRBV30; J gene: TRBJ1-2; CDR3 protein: CAWSYRAGYTF; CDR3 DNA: TGTGCCTGGAGTTACAGGGCTGGCTACACCTTC
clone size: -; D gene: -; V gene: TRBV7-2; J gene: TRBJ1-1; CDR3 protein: CASSYGGSTEAFF; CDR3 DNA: TGTGCCAGCAGCTACGGAGGTAGCACTGAAGCTTTCTTT
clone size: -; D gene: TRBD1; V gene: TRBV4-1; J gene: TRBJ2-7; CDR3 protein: CATRPGQGAREQYF; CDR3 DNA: TGCGCCACTAGGCCGGGACAGGGGGCGAGGGAGCAGTACTTC
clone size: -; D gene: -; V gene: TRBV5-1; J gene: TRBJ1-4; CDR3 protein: CASSLGQERYEKLFF; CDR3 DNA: TGCGCCAGCAGCTTGGGACAGGAGCGGTATGAAAAACTGTTTTTT
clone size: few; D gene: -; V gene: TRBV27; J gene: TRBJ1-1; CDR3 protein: CASSFGAGLFGNTEAFF; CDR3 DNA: TGTGCCAGCAGTTTCGGAGCGGGACTTTTTGGGAACACTGAAGCTTTCTTT
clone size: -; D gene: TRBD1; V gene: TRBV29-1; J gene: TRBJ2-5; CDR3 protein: CSVYRGSETQYF; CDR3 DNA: TGCAGCGTTTACAGGGGTTCAGAGACCCAGTACTTC
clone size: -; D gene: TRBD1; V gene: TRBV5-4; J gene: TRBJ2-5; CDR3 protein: CASTQERGPRTQYF; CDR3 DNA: TGTGCCAGCACCCAGGAGAGGGGGCCTAGGACCCAGTACTTC
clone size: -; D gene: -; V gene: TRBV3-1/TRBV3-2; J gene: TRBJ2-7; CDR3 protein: CAARDFQTHRAYEQYF; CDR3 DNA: TGTGCCGCCAGGGACTTTCAAACCCATCGCGCCTACGAGCAGTACTTC
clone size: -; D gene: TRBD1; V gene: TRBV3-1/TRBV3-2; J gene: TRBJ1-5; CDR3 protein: CASSPQGGNQPQHF; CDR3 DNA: TGTGCCAGCAGCCCGCAGGGGGGAAATCAGCCCCAGCATTTT
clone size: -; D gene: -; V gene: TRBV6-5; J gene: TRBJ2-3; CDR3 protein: CASTKRDNTDTQYF; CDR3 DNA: TGTGCCAGCACTAAGCGGGACAACACAGATACGCAGTATTTT
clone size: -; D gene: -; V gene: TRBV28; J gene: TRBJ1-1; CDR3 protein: CASRRYLEAFF; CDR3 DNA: TGTGCCAGCAGGAGATATCTTGAAGCTTTCTTT
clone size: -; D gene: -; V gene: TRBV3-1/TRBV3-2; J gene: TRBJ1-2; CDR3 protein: CASSQDLGAPSYGYTF; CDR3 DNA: TGTGCCAGCAGCCAAGATCTGGGGGCGCCAAGCTATGGCTACACCTTC
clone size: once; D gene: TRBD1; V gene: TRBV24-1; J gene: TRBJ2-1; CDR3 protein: CATARGQGRYNEQFF; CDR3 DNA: TGTGCCACTGCAAGAGGACAGGGGCGTTACAATGAGCAGTTCTTC
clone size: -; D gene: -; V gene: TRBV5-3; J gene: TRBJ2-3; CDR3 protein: CASTSTGTPYF; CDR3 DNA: TGTGCCAGTACTTCCACCGGGACACCGTATTTT
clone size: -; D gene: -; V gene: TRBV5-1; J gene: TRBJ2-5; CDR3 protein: CASSIGTLKQETQYF; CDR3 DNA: TGCGCCAGCAGCATCGGGACTCTAAAACAGGAGACCCAGTACTTC
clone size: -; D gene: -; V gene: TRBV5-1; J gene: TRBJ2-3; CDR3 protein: CASSLVTGSTDTQYF; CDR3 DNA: TGCGCCAGCAGCTTGGTAACCGGGTCCACAGATACGCAGTATTTT
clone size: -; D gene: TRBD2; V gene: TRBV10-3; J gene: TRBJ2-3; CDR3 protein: CAISEWTSGRSPSQYF; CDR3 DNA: TGTGCCATCAGTGAGTGGACTAGCGGGAGGTCCCCAAGTCAGTATTTT
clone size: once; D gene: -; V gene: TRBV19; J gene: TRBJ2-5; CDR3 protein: CASSLARGGQETQYF; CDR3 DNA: TGTGCCAGTAGCCTGGCCCGAGGTGGACAGGAGACCCAGTACTTC
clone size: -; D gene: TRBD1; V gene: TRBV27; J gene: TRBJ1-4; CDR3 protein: CASSPRTGVGEKLFF; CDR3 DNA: TGTGCCAGCAGTCCGCGGACAGGGGTAGGCGAAAAACTGTTTTTT
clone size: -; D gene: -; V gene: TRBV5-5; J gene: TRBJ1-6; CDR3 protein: CASSLAGKFYNSPLHF; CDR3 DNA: TGTGCCAGCAGCTTGGCCGGGAAGTTCTATAATTCACCCCTCCACTTT
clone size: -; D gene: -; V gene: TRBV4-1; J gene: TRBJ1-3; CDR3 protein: CASSPGPPGDTIYF; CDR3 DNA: TGCGCCAGCAGCCCCGGGCCCCCGGGAGACACCATATATTTT
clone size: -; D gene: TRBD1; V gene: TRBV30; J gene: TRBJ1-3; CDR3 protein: CAWSVGTAGNTIYF; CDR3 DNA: TGTGCCTGGAGTGTAGGGACAGCTGGAAACACCATATATTTT
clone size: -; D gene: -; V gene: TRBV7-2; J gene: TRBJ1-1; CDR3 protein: CASSLSGAGGTEAFF; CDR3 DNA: TGTGCCAGCAGCTTAAGCGGGGCGGGGGGTACTGAAGCTTTCTTT
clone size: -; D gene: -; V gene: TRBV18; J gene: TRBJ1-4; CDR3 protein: CASSPRGGEKLFF; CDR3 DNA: TGTGCCAGCTCACCCCGGGGTGGGGAAAAACTGTTTTTT
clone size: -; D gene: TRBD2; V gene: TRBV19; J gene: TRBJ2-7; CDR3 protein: CASSVLAGGVHEQYF; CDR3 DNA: TGTGCCAGTAGTGTCTTAGCGGGAGGGGTACACGAGCAGTACTTC
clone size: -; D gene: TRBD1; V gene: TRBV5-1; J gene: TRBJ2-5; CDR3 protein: CASSLTRRQGETQYF; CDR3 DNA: TGCGCCAGCAGCCTCACCAGAAGACAGGGGGAAACCCAGTACTTC
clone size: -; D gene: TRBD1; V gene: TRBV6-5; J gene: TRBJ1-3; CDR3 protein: CASRPTGGQGNTIYF; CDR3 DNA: TGTGCCAGCAGACCTACAGGGGGGCAAGGAAACACCATATATTTT
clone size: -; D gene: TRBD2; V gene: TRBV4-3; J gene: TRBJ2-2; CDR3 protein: CASSLTSGNTGELFF; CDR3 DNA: TGCGCCAGCAGCCTCACTAGCGGGAACACCGGGGAGCTGTTTTTT
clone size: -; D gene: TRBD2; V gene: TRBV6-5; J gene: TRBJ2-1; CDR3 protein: CASSYLSGGYNEQFF; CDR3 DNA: TGTGCCAGCAGTTACCTTAGCGGGGGCTACAATGAGCAGTTCTTC
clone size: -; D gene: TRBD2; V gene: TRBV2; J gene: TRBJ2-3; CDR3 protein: CASSTGEGDTQYF; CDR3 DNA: TGTGCCAGCAGTACGGGGGAGGGAGATACGCAGTATTTT
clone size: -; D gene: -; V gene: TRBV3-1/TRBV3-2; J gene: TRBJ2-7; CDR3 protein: CASSPQTGQPSYEQYF; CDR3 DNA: TGTGCCAGCAGCCCCCAGACCGGACAGCCCTCCTACGAGCAGTACTTC
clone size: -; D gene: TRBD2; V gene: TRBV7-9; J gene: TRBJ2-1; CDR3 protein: CASSLGRDYEQFF; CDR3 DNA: TGTGCCAGCAGCTTGGGGAGGGACTATGAGCAGTTCTTC
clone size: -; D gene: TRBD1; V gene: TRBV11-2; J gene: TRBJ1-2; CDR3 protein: CASSSTGGGYTF; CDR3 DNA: TGTGCCAGCAGCTCCACAGGGGGTGGCTACACCTTC
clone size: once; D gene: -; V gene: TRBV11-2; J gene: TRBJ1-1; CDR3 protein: CASSKAPNTEAFF; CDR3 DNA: TGTGCCAGCAGCAAAGCCCCCAACACTGAAGCTTTCTTT
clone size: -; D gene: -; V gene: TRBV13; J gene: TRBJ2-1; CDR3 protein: CASSRQASYNEQFF; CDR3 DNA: TGTGCCAGCAGCCGACAGGCCTCCTACAATGAGCAGTTCTTC
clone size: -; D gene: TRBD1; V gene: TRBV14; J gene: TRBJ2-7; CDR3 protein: CASSLLGQGYLEQYF; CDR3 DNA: TGTGCCAGCAGCTTACTCGGACAGGGGTATCTCGAGCAGTACTTC
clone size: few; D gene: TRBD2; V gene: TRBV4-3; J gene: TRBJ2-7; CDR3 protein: CASSRGREGGEQYF; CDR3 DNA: TGCGCCAGCAGCCGAGGCAGGGAGGGAGGCGAGCAGTACTTC
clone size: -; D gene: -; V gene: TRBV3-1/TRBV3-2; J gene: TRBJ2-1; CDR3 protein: CASSPSRNEQFF; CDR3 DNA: TGTGCCAGCAGCCCTAGTCGAAATGAGCAGTTCTTC
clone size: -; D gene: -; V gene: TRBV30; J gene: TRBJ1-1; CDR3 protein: CAWSRESWGTGTEAFF; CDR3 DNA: TGTGCCTGGAGTAGAGAGTCCTGGGGAACAGGAACTGAAGCTTTCTTT
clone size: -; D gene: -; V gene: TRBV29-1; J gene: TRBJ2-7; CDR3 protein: CSRDRYEQYF; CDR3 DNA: TGCAGCCGAGACAGATACGAGCAGTACTTC
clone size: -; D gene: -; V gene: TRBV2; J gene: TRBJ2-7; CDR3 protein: CATNQQGVRKYEQYF; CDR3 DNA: TGTGCCACCAACCAACAGGGCGTGCGTAAATACGAGCAGTACTTC
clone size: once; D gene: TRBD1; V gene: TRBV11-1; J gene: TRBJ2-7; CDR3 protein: CASSLGFGTGYEQYF; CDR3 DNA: TGTGCCAGCAGCTTAGGATTTGGGACAGGCTACGAGCAGTACTTC
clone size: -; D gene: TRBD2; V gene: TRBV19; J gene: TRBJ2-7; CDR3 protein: CASTGSGASYEQYF; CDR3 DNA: TGTGCCAGTACTGGCAGCGGGGCCTCCTACGAGCAGTACTTC
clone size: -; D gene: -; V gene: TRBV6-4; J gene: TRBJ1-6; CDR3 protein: CASTMEAGSPLHF; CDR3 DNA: TGTGCCAGCACTATGGAGGCGGGATCACCCCTCCACTTT
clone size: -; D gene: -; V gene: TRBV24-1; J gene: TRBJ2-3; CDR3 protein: CATSPARSGPSTDTQYF; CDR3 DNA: TGTGCCACCAGTCCGGCCCGGAGCGGACCTAGCACAGATACGCAGTATTTT
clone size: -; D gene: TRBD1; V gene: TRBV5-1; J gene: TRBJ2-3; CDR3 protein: CASSFGGTGKDTQYF; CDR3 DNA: TGCGCCAGCAGCTTTGGCGGGACAGGGAAAGATACGCAGTATTTT
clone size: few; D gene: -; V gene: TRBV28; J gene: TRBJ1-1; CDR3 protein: CASSPRGGGGTEAFF; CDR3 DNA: TGTGCCAGCAGTCCCCGCGGGGGGGGCGGCACTGAAGCTTTCTTT
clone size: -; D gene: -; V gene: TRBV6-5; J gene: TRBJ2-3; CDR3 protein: CAAPQGENTDTQYF; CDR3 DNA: TGTGCCGCCCCCCAAGGAGAGAACACAGATACGCAGTATTTT